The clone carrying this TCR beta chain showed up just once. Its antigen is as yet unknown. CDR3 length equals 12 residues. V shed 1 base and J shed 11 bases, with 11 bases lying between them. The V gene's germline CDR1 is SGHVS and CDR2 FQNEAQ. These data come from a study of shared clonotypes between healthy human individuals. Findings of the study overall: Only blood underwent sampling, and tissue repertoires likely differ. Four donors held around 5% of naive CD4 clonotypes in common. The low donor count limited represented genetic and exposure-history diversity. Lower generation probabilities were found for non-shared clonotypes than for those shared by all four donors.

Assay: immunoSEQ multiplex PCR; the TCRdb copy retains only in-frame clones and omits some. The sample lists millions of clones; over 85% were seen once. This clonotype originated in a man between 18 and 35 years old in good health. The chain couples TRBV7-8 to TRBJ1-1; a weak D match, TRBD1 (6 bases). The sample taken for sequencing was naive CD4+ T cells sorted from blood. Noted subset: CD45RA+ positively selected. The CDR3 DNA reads TGTGCCAGCAGCTTAGTAGGGGGGCGGGCTTTCTTT. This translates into CASSLVGGRAFF.